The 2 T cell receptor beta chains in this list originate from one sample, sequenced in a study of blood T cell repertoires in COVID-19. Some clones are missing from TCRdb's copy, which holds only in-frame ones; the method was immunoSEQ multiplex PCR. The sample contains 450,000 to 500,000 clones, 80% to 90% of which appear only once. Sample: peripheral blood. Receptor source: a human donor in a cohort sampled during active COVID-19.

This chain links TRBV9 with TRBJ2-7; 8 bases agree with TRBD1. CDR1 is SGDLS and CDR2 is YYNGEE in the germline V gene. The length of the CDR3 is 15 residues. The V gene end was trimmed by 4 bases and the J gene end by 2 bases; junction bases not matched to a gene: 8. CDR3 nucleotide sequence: TGTGCCAGCAGCTCTACCGGGACAGGTGCCTACGAGCAGTACTTC. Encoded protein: CASSSTGTGAYEQYF.

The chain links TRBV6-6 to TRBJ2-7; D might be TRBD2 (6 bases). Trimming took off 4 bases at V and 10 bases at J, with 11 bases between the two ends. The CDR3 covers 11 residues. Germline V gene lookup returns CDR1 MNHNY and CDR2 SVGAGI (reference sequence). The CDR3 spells CASSSGGRQYF. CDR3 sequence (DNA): TGTGCCAGCAGTTCCGGGGGTAGACAGTACTTC.